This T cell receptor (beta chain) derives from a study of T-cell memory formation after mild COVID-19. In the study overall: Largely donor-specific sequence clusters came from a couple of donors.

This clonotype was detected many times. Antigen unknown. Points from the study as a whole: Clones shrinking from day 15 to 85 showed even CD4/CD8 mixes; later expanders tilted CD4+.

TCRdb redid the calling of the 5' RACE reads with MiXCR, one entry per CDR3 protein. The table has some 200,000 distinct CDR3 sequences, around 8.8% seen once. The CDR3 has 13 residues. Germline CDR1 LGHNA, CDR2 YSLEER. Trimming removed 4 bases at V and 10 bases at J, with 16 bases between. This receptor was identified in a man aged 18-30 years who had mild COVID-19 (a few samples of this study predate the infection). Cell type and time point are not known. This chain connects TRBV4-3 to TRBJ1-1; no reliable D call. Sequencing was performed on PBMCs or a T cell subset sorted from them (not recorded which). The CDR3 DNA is TGCGCCAGCAGCCCGAATGAACAGATGGGAGCTTTCTTT. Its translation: CASSPNEQMGAFF.